The 25 T cell receptor beta chains given below trace back to one sample, sequenced in a study of blood T cells in healthy people across ages. For the second PCR, which ran for roughly 6 to 11 cycles, a sample-barcoded 5' primer and a J-beta primer mix were used. MiXCR was run by TCRdb on the 5' RACE reads, yielding one entry per CDR3 protein. The sample comprises approximately 360,000 distinct CDR3 sequences, 50% to 60% of which are singletons, and 50% to 65% rests with the top ten. The sequencing sample was made of blood. The receptors were gathered from a man aged 55 to 70 in good health.

The rearrangement uses TRBV7-2 and TRBJ2-1; a possible D gene is TRBD1 (6 bases). Near its end, the DNA agrees better with TRBJ2-7, so the J call may be wrong. CDR1 is SGHTA, CDR2 FQGNSA, per germline. The CDR3 has 15 residues. Written as DNA, the CDR3 is TGTGCCAGCAGCTTAGCGGGACAATCCTACAATGAGCAGTACTTC. This gives the protein CASSLAGQSYNEQYF.

This chain connects TRBV2 to TRBJ2-5; 8 nucleotides match TRBD1. The CDR3 contains 15 residues. The germline V gene has CDR1 SNHLY and CDR2 FYNNEI. The V and J ends lost 4 bases and 5 bases, in that order; junction bases with no gene match: 9. In nucleotides, the CDR3 is TGTGCCAGCAGTGCCTCCAGGGGGCGGTTGGAGACCCAGTACTTC. Protein sequence: CASSASRGRLETQYF.

With regard to this clonotype: A read error may account for a junction end that differs from germline. The chain is built from TRBV29-1 and TRBJ2-7; D might be TRBD2 (6 bases). The CDR3 extends over 11 amino acids. Germline CDR1 is SQVTM and CDR2 is ANQGSEA. The CDR3 sequence: CGVADYYEQYF. The CDR3 bases are TGCGGCGTAGCGGACTATTACGAGCAGTACTTC.

The CDR3 DNA reads as TGCGCCAGCAGCCAAGATCGAACAGGGGCCTACAATGAGCAGTTCTTC. Protein sequence: CASSQDRTGAYNEQFF. This chain links TRBV4-1 with TRBJ2-1; 7 bases align to TRBD1. Germline V CDR1 and CDR2: MGHRA, YSYEKL. The V gene end was trimmed by 0 bases and the J gene end by 2 bases; junction bases not matched to a gene: 4. The CDR3 is 16 amino acids.

This clonotype has just a few counts. CDR3 nucleotide sequence: TGTGCCAGCAGTAGGGGTGGCGCCTATGGCTACACCTTC. It codes for CASSRGGAYGYTF. This chain joins TRBV2 and TRBJ1-2; possible D gene TRBD1, 5 bases. The CDR3 is 13 residues long. CDR1 is SNHLY, CDR2 FYNNEI, per germline. V was cut by 5 bases and J by 4 bases, with 11 bases left in between.

J is TRBJ1-1 and V is TRBV9, with 7 bases fitting TRBD1. Germline V gives CDR1 SGDLS, CDR2 YYNGEE. The junction had 10 bases not matched to a gene; V was cut back by 4 bases and J by 4 bases. CDR3 length equals 15 residues. The CDR3 DNA sequence: TGTGCCAGCAGCACAGGGGATCTTTCTGGCACTGAAGCTTTCTTT. Its translation is CASSTGDLSGTEAFF.

The genes are TRBV20-1 and TRBJ1-1; D unclear. Germline loops: CDR1 DFQATT, CDR2 SNEGSKA (reference sequence). V lost 6 bases and J lost 3, with 11 bases in between. The CDR3 covers 12 residues. DNA of the CDR3: TGCAGTGCCGATGCCTTGGACACTGAAGCTTTCTTT. It is translated as CSADALDTEAFF.

The rearrangement links TRBV20-1 to TRBJ2-1; 10 nucleotides line up with TRBD1. V shed 1 base and J 4 bases; nucleotides not matched to a gene: 4. This CDR3 is 15 amino acids long. Germline values: CDR1 DFQATT, CDR2 SNEGSKA (reference sequence). The CDR3 reads CSARGTDRGYNEQFF. The CDR3 nucleotides read TGCAGTGCTAGAGGGACGGACAGGGGGTACAATGAGCAGTTCTTC.

The chain combines TRBV7-2 with TRBJ2-5; 7 nucleotides align to TRBD1. This CDR3 is 14 amino acids long. Trimming removed 4 bases from V and 6 bases from J; junction bases left unmatched: 8. Germline values: CDR1 SGHTA, CDR2 FQGNSA. The CDR3 is CASSWIDREKTQYF. The CDR3 DNA is TGTGCCAGCAGCTGGATAGACAGGGAAAAGACCCAGTACTTC.

The rearrangement joins TRBV19 to TRBJ2-2; D is uncertain. Germline CDR1 LNHDA, CDR2 SQIVND (reference sequence). The CDR3 covers 16 residues. V dropped 3 bases and J dropped 4 bases, with 15 bases sitting between them. CDR3 coding DNA: TGTGCCAGTAGTATTAAAGGCCCGCGGCGCACCGGGGAGCTGTTTTTT. As protein: CASSIKGPRRTGELFF.

This clonotype was picked up one time. The chain joins TRBV20-1 to TRBJ2-1; no clear D. Trimming left V 3 bases short and J 3 bases short, with 15 bases between. The CDR3 spans 15 residues. Germline V CDR1 and CDR2: DFQATT, SNEGSKA (reference sequence). The CDR3 reads CSASPAEGLYNEQFF. The CDR3, as DNA: TGCAGTGCTAGTCCAGCAGAAGGCCTCTACAATGAGCAGTTCTTC.

This clonotype was counted only a few times. The genes are TRBV6-2 or TRBV6-3 and TRBJ2-7, with D uncertain. Germline V gene sequence: CDR1 MNHEY, CDR2 SVGEGT. CDR3 length: 12 residues. The V end lost 2 bases, the J end lost 2 bases, and 4 bases lay between the germline ends. In nucleotides, the CDR3 is TGTGCCAGCAGTTACAGGACCTACGAGCAGTACTTC. Translated: CASSYRTYEQYF.

This chain links TRBV15 with TRBJ2-4; 7 nucleotides agree with TRBD1. Trimming removed 7 bases from V and 8 bases from J; junction bases left unmatched: 2. CDR3 length equals 11 residues. Looked up from germline, CDR1 is LNHNV and CDR2 is YYDKDF (reference sequence). CDR3 bases: TGTGCCACCATTCAGGGGGACATTCAGTACTTC. Its protein product is CATIQGDIQYF.

The rearrangement links TRBV11-3 to TRBJ2-7; D is unresolved. The CDR3 extends over 13 amino acids. Germline CDR1 SGHNT, CDR2 YENEEA. V lost 5 bases, J lost 2 bases, and 10 bases lay in between. CDR3 protein: CASSPPGAYEQYF. Here the CDR3 DNA reads TGTGCCAGCAGCCCCCCAGGTGCCTACGAGCAGTACTTC.

At least ten counts were recorded for this clonotype. The rearrangement joins TRBV11-2 to TRBJ2-1; 9 bases agree with TRBD2. Trimming at V came to 2 bases and at J to 6 bases, leaving 5 bases not matched to a gene. Per germline, CDR1 SGHAT and CDR2 FQNNGV. The CDR3 has 15 amino acids. This CDR3 is CASSLSRGGFNEQFF. CDR3 in DNA: TGTGCCAGCAGCTTATCGCGGGGGGGATTCAATGAGCAGTTCTTC.

This clonotype was found a few times. The J gene is TRBJ2-1, the V gene TRBV20-1, with 9 bases that match TRBD2. The CDR3 length is 13 residues. The germline CDR1 and CDR2 sequences are DFQATT and SNEGSKA (reference sequence). The V gene end was trimmed by 7 bases and the J gene end by 7 bases; junction bases not matched to a gene: 8. CDR3 loop: CSVGGGALNEQFF. The CDR3 nucleotides are TGCAGTGTAGGCGGGGGGGCTCTGAATGAGCAGTTCTTC.

This chain links TRBV29-1 with TRBJ2-4; TRBD2 matches at 13 bases. The J call may be incorrect, as the DNA end agrees better with TRBJ2-7. CDR3 length: 16 residues. In germline, CDR1 is SQVTM, CDR2 ANQGSEA. DNA of the CDR3: TGCAGCGCGACACTAGCGGGAGGGCCTCTCTTATACGAGCAGTACTTC. As protein: CSATLAGGPLLYEQYF.

The V call is TRBV10-3, the J call TRBJ2-6; D gene ambiguous. This CDR3 contains 14 residues. Trimming pared 5 bases from V and 2 bases from J, leaving 7 bases between. CDR1 is ENHRY and CDR2 is SYGVKD in the germline V gene. DNA of the CDR3: TGTGCCATCAGTCGGAGTACTGGGGCCAACGTCCTGACTTTC. Its translation: CAISRSTGANVLTF.

This clonotype was detected many times. The chain uses TRBV10-3 and TRBJ2-2; 7 bases map to TRBD1. CDR3 length: 14 amino acids. V gave up 10 bases and J gave up 5 bases; unmatched junction bases: 10. Germline CDR1 and CDR2: ENHRY and SYGVKD. This CDR3 reads CATRQGGGTGELFF. The DNA for the CDR3 is TGTGCCACTCGACAGGGTGGTGGAACCGGGGAGCTGTTTTTT.

J is TRBJ2-3 and V is TRBV18, with TRBD2 identical over 9 bases. Germline trimming cut 3 bases from V and 0 bases from J; bases unmatched to any gene: 4. The germline CDR1 and CDR2 sequences are KGHSH and LQKENI. This CDR3 contains 16 residues. DNA of the CDR3: TGTGCCAGCTCACCCCTGACTAGCGGAAGCACAGATACGCAGTATTTT. Its translation is CASSPLTSGSTDTQYF.

The chain employs TRBV20-1 and TRBJ2-1; 7 bases are shared with TRBD2. J gave up 13 bases and V 6 bases, and 12 bases lay outside the gene matches. Germline-derived CDR1 and CDR2 are DFQATT and SNEGSKA (reference sequence). The CDR3 is 12 residues long. In DNA form, the CDR3 reads TGCAGTGCAAATACACTAGCGAGAGGCCAGTTCTTC. This encodes CSANTLARGQFF.

CDR3 amino acids: CSARGSQAGGYTF. DNA for the CDR3: TGCAGTGCTAGAGGATCTCAGGCTGGGGGCTACACCTTC. The chain recombines TRBV20-1 with TRBJ1-2; D remains ambiguous. Trimming pared 1 base from V and 8 bases from J, leaving 14 bases between. From germline, CDR1 is DFQATT and CDR2 SNEGSKA (reference sequence). The CDR3 covers 13 residues.

This clonotype was counted only a few times. CDR3 DNA sequence: TGCAGTGCCCGGGGACCCCCCATTGAGCAGTTCTTC. Translation: CSARGPPIEQFF. V usage is TRBV20-1 and J usage is TRBJ2-1; perhaps D is TRBD1 or TRBD2 (5 bases each). V was cut by 6 bases and J by 9 bases, with 15 bases left in between. CDR3 length: 12 amino acids. Germline CDR1 is DFQATT and CDR2 is SNEGSKA (reference sequence).

This chain uses TRBV7-2 with TRBJ2-3, with TRBD2 identical over 13 bases. Germline assignment: CDR1 SGHTA and CDR2 FQGNSA. The CDR3 consists of 17 residues. V shed 5 bases and J 2 bases; nucleotides not matched to a gene: 7. CDR3: CASSPRGTSGTTDTQYF. The CDR3 DNA reads as TGTGCCAGCAGCCCGCGTGGGACTAGCGGGACCACAGATACGCAGTATTTT.

The chain uses TRBV20-1 and TRBJ1-2; 7 positions agree with TRBD1. CDR3 length: 13 residues. V trimming: 6 bases; J trimming: 4 bases; junction bases outside the gene matches: 8. Germline values: CDR1 DFQATT, CDR2 SNEGSKA (reference sequence). In DNA, the CDR3 is TGCAGTGCCCGGACAGGTTTTGGCTATGGCTACACCTTC. It translates to CSARTGFGYGYTF.